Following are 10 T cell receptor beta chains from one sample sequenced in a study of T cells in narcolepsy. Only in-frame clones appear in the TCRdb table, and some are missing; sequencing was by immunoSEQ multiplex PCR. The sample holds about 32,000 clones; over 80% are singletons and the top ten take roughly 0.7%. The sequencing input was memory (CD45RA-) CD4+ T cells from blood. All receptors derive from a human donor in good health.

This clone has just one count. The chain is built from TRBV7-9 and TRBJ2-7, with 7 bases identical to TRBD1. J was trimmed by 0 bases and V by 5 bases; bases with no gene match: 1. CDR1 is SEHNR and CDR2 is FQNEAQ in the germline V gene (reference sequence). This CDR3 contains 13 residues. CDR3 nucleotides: TGTGCCAGCAGCCGGGACAGCTCCTACGAGCAGTACGTC. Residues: CASSRDSSYEQYV.

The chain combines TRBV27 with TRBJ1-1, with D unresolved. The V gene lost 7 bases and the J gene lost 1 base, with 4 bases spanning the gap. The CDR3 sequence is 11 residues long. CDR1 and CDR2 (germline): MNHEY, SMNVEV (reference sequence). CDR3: CASKSNTEAFF. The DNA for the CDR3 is TGTGCCAGCAAATCGAACACTGAAGCTTTCTTT.

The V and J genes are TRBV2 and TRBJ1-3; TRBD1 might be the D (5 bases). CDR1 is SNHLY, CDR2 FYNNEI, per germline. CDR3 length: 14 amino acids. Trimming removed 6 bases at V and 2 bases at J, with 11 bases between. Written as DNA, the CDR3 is TGTGCCAGCAGCCAGGGACTCACTGGAAACACCATATATTTT. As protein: CASSQGLTGNTIYF.

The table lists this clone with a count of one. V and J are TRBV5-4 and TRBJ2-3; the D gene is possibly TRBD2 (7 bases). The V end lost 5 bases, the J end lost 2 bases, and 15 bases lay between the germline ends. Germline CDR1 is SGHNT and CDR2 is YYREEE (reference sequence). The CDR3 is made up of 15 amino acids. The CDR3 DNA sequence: TGTGCCAGCAGAGGCGCGGGGGCCTTCACAGATACGCAGTATTTT. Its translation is CASRGAGAFTDTQYF. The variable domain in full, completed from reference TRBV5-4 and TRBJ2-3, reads ETGVTQSPTHLIKTRGQQVTLRCSSQSGHNTVSWYQQALGQGPQFIFQYYREEENGRGNFPPRFSGLQFPNYSSELNVNALELDDSALYLCASRGAGAFTDTQYFGPGTRLTVL.

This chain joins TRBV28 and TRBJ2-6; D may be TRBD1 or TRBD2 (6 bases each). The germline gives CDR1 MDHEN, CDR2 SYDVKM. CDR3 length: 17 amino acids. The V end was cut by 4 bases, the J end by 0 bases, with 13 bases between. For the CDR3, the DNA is TGTGCCAGCAGTTCCGAACCGGGGGCCTCTGGGGCCAACGTCCTGACTTTC. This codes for CASSSEPGASGANVLTF. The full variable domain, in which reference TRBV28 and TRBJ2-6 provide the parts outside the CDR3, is DVKVTQSSRYLVKRTGEKVFLECVQDMDHENMFWYRQDPGLGLRLIYFSYDVKMKEKGDIPEGYSVSREKKERFSLILESASTNQTSMYLCASSSEPGASGANVLTFGAGSRLTVL.

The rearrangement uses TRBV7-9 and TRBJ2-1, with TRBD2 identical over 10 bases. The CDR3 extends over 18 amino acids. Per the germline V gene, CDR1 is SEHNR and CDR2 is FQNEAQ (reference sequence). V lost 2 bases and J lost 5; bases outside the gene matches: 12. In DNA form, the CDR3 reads TGTGCCAGCAGCTTATTAAAAATCGGTAGCGGGGGGCACAATGAGCAGTTCTTC. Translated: CASSLLKIGSGGHNEQFF.

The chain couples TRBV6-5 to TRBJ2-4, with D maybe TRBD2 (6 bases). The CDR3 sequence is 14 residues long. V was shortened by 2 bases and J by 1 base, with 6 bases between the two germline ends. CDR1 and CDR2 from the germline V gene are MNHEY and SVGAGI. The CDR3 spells CASSYRGAKNIQYF. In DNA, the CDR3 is TGTGCCAGCAGTTACCGGGGGGCCAAAAACATTCAGTACTTC.

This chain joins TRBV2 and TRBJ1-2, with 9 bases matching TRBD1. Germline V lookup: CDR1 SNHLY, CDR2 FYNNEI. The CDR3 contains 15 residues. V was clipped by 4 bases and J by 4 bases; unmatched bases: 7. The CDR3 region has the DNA TGTGCCAGCAGTGCCGGGACAGGGCCCTCCTATGGCTACACCTTC. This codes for CASSAGTGPSYGYTF.

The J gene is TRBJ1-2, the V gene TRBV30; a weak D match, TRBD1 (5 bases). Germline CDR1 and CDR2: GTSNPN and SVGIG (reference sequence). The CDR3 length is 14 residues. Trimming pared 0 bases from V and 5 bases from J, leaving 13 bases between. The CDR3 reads CAWSVAGPMYGYTF. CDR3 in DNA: TGTGCCTGGAGTGTAGCGGGACCGATGTATGGCTACACCTTC. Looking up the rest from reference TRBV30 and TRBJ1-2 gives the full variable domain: SQTIHQWPATLVQPVGSPLSLECTVEGTSNPNLYWYRQAAGRGLQLLFYSVGIGQISSEVPQNLSASRPQDRQFILSSKKLLLSDSGFYLCAWSVAGPMYGYTFGSGTRLTVV.

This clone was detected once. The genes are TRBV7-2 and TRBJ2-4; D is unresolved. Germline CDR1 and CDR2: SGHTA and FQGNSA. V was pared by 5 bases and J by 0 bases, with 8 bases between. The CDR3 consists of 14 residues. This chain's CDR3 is CASSRTLAKNIQYF. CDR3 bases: TGTGCCAGCAGCCGGACGTTAGCCAAAAACATTCAGTACTTC.